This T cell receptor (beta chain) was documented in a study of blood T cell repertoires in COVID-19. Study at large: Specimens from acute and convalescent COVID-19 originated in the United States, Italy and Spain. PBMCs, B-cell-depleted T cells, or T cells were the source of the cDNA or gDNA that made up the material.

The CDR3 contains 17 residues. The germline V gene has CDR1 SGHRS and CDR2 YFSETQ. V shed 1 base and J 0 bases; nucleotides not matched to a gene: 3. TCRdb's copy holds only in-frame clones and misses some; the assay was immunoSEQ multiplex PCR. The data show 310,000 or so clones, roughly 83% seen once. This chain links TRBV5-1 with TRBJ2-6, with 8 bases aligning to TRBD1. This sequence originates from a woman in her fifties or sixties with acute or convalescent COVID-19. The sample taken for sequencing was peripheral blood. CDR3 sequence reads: CASSLRTGISGANVLTF. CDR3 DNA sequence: TGCGCCAGCAGCTTGAGGACAGGGATCTCTGGGGCCAACGTCCTGACTTTC.